This entry describes one TCR beta chain. What this receptor recognizes is not known. Base qualities were left out, and no much larger clone turns up one base away. The data stem from a study of cytomegalovirus exposure and HLA in healthy donors (dated by TCRdb to about 2017). Regarding the study in general: According to an earlier analysis of 587 of the donors, roughly 180 million T cells yielded 100 million or so unique TCR beta sequences and approximately 300 Gb of sequence data. HLA typing included class I and class II loci at four-digit resolution. In the later analysis, no new phenotypic data were used to find candidate immune exposures; instead, reliance was placed on TCR beta sequences and their occurrence across donors. Roughly five DR-DQ haplotypes were handled as single units for association and clustering, since linkage in the cohort was strong. An earlier analysis of around 580 of the donors used high-throughput TCR beta sequencing to judge whether each TCR beta V gene segment behaved as functional or pseudogenic. All discovery cohort repertoires had been generated using a single sequencing platform. The T cell repertoires of 666 subjects were profiled by immunosequencing and related to cytomegalovirus serostatus. Roughly 300 gigabases of sequencing data and approximately 84 million unique TCR sequences were included in an early release covering around 600 HLA-typed donors. The number of donors typed differed by locus, with about 629-630 for A, B, C, DRB1 and DQB1, approximately 500 for DQA1, 600 to 610 for DPA1, and approximately 470 for DPB1. In a later analysis, previously published TCR beta repertoires from several hundred donors were re-analyzed and high-resolution HLA genotyping was added so that TCR occurrence patterns could be studied. Donor age, sex, ethnicity and CMV serostatus were compiled alongside the repertoire data. To predict cytomegalovirus infection status, the study combined high-throughput TCR immunosequencing, statistical association of individual TCRs with disease status, and machine learning. Among the roughly 400 genotyped donors, more than 70% belonged to the genetic ancestry cluster associated with self-reported Caucasian donors. The study was designed to test whether signatures of past pathogen exposure could be identified by cataloging public T cell receptors. Genome-wide SNP genotypes for about 65% of the roughly 670 donors were used in a later genetic analysis, which treated that subset as a discovery cohort. On average, roughly 250,000 unique TCR beta nucleotide sequences were sequenced per donor among roughly 430 genotyped donors of the cohort, with roughly 18% of those sequences being non-productive. Along with the approximately 650-subject first cohort, a separate validation cohort of over a hundred different subjects was used. Results and caveats for the whole study, not just this receptor: Because HLA typing was missing for some donors at each locus, association tests included only the typed subset. According to a later analysis, most CMV-associated TCR beta chains appeared to be HLA-restricted, and the HLA associations seemed to be driven largely by CMV exposure. In a later genetic analysis, fewer N-insertions in productive TCRs were reported among donors in an Asian-associated ancestry cluster than the roughly 670-donor mean. Because counts were too low, about 15 rarely observed V segments, including chromosome 9 orphons, were left out of the earlier analysis of 500 to 650 of the donors. In a later analysis, HLA-associated TCR beta chains were found to be more clonally expanded and to have lower generation probabilities than equally common non-associated chains. The authors suggested that the approach could potentially be generalized to other disease states and immunological phenotypes. The classifier was reported to diagnose cytomegalovirus status with high specificity and sensitivity in both the original and validation cohorts. Broadly in line with IMGT annotations, most TCR beta V segments showed up in productive rearrangements about 90% or about 30% of the time in an earlier analysis of around 550 of the donors. Across donors, most TCR sequences were observed very rarely, whereas some public TCRs were present in many individuals. A later analysis associated about 16,000 TCR beta sequences with specific HLA alleles at a false discovery rate of 0.05. A later analysis reported that several top co-occurrence clusters appeared linked to parvovirus B19, influenza, CMV and Epstein-Barr virus. The study gave a list of over 150 TCR beta chains associated with cytomegalovirus. Assigning TCR associations to individual alleles was difficult when HLA alleles, especially DR and DQ, strongly co-occurred. Linkage disequilibrium might explain the correlated functional status among segregating V segments, but an unknown experimental factor could not be ruled out. The sequencing pipeline was judged likely to have produced a cluster of highly shared sequence variants as a technical artifact. The only immune exposure information available for the cohort was CMV serostatus. Only TCR beta chains were sequenced in this cohort, and the absence of alpha or paired-chain data limited detectable features. A further reported finding was that TCR beta sequences accurately predicted the HLA-A and HLA-B alleles for most subjects in the first cohort. Roughly uniform sequencing depth across donors was assumed in presence/absence analyses, although this assumption may not hold. In vitro tests confirmed that a few of the cytomegalovirus-associated TCR beta chains recognize cytomegalovirus antigens. An association between a missense DCLRE1C variant and V-gene and J-gene trimming of TCR beta chains was found in a later genetic analysis and replicated in an independent cohort. According to a later analysis, TCR association rates differed among HLA loci, with DRB1 alleles showing the most associated TCRs and HLA-C alleles showing the fewest.

The cohort consisted of approximately 690 healthy bone marrow donors. All cohort members were sampled while nominally healthy, although unrecorded immune exposures were likely present. The donor tested CMV seronegative and was one of the 352 seronegative cohort members. Every donor gave a peripheral blood sample, and the peripheral blood mononuclear cells from that sample were used for TCR beta sequencing. Genomic DNA was extracted from the blood cell samples with the Qiagen DNeasy Blood Extraction Kit. Receptors were amplified or captured by the immunoSEQ multiplex PCR assay. The multiplex PCR relied on a mix of 60 forward primers for TCR Vbeta segments and 13 reverse primers for TCR Jbeta segments. The CDR3 region of rearranged TCR beta genes was amplified from genomic DNA by a multiplex PCR assay. The amplified TCR beta libraries were sequenced on the Illumina HiSeq System as 87-base-pair reads. In the original analysis: Across the roughly 700 repertoires, a later analysis counted around 80 million unique TCR beta chains, 9.5 million to 12 million of which were shared by at least two donors. Raw reads were error-corrected and collapsed into unique sequences by a nearest-neighbor algorithm in which closely related sequences were merged to remove PCR and sequencing errors. V, D and J gene segments were assigned by aligning CDR3 sequences to IMGT reference sequences. For a sequence to be retained, a match of at least six nucleotides was required to both a V gene segment and a J gene segment. Rearrangements were called productive when the CDR3 lacked stop codons and stayed in frame with V and J; all others were non-productive. CDR3 was defined by IMGT convention, running from the second conserved V-encoded cysteine to the conserved J-encoded phenylalanine. The earlier analysis of some 540 of the donors excluded any sequence lacking an unambiguous match to a single V gene segment. In an earlier analysis of roughly 600 of the donors, a V segment was called functional when productive rearrangements were above 56.7%, and segregating when the standard deviation between donors exceeded 5%. A statistical classification framework was built to diagnose cytomegalovirus status from the catalog of TCR beta chain sequences. A later analysis assigned V and J genes by comparing TCR nucleotide sequences with IMGT/GENE-DB human TR gene sequences. A later analysis assigned CDR3 sequences and most-parsimonious VDJ recombination scenarios with the TCRdist pipeline. In a later analysis, each TCR beta chain was defined by its CDR3 amino acid sequence together with its V-gene family, and reads lacking a unique V-gene family were excluded. A later analysis removed 450 to 600 highly shared, low-generation-probability nucleotide sequences to deal with suspected cross-contamination and a sequencing artifact. In a later analysis, a clonal expansion index for each public chain was calculated from normalized within-repertoire ranks of inferred template counts. In a later analysis, generation probabilities were computed with a VDJ recombination model fitted to out-of-frame rearrangements, and the resulting probabilities were checked against IGoR. In a later analysis, hypergeometric tests were used to score TCR-TCR, TCR-HLA and TCR-CMV co-occurrence, with a repertoire-size bias correction applied to TCR pairs. To estimate false discovery rates, a later analysis permuted the HLA or CMV assignments 20 times. In a later analysis, co-occurring TCRs were grouped using DBSCAN, with TCRdist sequence similarity added in when clustering inside HLA-allele-positive subsets. For co-occurrence clustering, repertoires with fewer than 30,000 or more than 120,000 public chains were excluded, along with several repertoires with anomalous nucleotide sharing. In its TCRdb copy, this immuneACCESS table keeps in-frame sequences only and misses some clones. Where compared with another copy, unresolved V genes explain less than half of these, and the others have no known cause. That table furnishes V, J and clone size, whereas the DNA furnished D and trimming. The sample contains roughly 200,000 clones, just over 75% of them found a single time. The ten largest make up under 0.8% of the sample.

Specimen: PBMCs. This TCR was sampled from a man in his late teens or twenties in good health and CMV-seronegative.

CDR3 sequence: CASSPDLSYEQYF. In nucleotides, the sequence is TGTGCCAGCAGCCCCGACTTAAGCTACGAGCAGTACTTC. Rearrangement joined TRBV11-2 to TRBJ2-7, with the D gene too uncertain to name. The CDR3 runs 13 residues from the cysteine to the phenylalanine. Only CDR3 DNA remains: 39 bases, in frame from the first base. Taken from the germline V gene, the CDR1 and CDR2 loops are SGHAT and FQNNGV. V and J lose 5 bases and 3 bases, and a span of 11 bases separates them.